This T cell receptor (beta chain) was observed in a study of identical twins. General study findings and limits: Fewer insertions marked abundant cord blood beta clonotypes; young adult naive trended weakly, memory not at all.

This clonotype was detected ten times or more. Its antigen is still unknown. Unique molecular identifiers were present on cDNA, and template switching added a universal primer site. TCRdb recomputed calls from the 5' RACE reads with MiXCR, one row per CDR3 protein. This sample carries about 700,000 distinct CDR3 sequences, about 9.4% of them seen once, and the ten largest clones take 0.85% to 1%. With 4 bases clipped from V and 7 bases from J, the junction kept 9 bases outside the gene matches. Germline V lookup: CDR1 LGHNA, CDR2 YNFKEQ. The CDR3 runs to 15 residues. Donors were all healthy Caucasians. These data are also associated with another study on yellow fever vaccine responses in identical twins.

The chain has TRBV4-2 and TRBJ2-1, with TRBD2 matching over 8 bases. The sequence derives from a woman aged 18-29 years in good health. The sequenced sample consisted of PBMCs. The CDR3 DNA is TGTGCCAGCAGCCCCCGGGGGGGTATATTAAATGAGCAGTTCTTC. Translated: CASSPRGGILNEQFF.